The 10 T cell receptor beta chains in this list originate from one sample, sequenced in a study of blood T cells in healthy people across ages (dated by TCRdb to between 2014 and 2017). The method was 5' RACE. Sequencing took place on an Illumina HiSeq 2500. A second PCR of about 7 to 12 cycles was run with a J-beta primer mix and a sample-barcoded 5' primer. The raw public data were reprocessed by TCRdb itself: fastp quality trimming at Q25, MiXCR clonotype calling, in-frame beta chains only. Each entry is one CDR3 protein sequence, shown with its most common DNA and genes. For this sample there are around 1.1 million distinct CDR3 sequences; 30% to 40% appear just once. The ten largest clones add up to approximately 14% of the sample. Sequenced sample: blood. The receptors were gathered from a man in his late teens or twenties in good health.

The V call is TRBV10-3, the J call TRBJ2-1; D gene ambiguous. CDR1 and CDR2 (germline): ENHRY, SYGVKD. V was trimmed by 3 bases and J by 8 bases, leaving 8 bases between them. The CDR3 is 12 amino acids. DNA for the CDR3: TGTGCCATCAGTGACAGTCGGGATGAGCAGTTCTTC. Its protein is CAISDSRDEQFF.

The chain recombines TRBV4-1 with TRBJ2-3, with TRBD2 matching 11 bases. The germline V gene has CDR1 MGHRA and CDR2 YSYEKL. The length of the CDR3 is 18 residues. Trimming at V came to 4 bases and at J to 5 bases, leaving 14 bases not matched to a gene. DNA for the CDR3: TGCGCCAGCAGCCCCCTCGGACTAGCGGGCCAGGCGGGAGATACGCAGTATTTT. Its translation is CASSPLGLAGQAGDTQYF.

The V and J genes are TRBV10-3 and TRBJ1-2; D ambiguous. Germline-derived CDR1 and CDR2 are ENHRY and SYGVKD. The ends were cut back, 8 bases at V and 8 bases at J, with 15 bases in the middle. This CDR3 has 12 amino acids. The CDR3 here is CAIAETGGGYTF. The CDR3 DNA reads as TGTGCCATCGCCGAGACGGGCGGAGGCTACACCTTC.

The chain links TRBV6-2 or TRBV6-3 to TRBJ2-7, with 13 bases fitting TRBD2. J lost 7 bases, V lost 0 bases, and 9 bases had no gene match. This CDR3 is built from 17 residues. CDR1 and CDR2 (germline): MNHEY, SVGEGT. The CDR3 is CASSYSGLAGVYNEQYF. Written as DNA, the CDR3 is TGTGCCAGCAGTTACTCCGGACTAGCGGGAGTCTACAATGAGCAGTACTTC.

This clonotype was seen more than once but under ten times. V gene TRBV7-8 combines with J gene TRBJ2-3, with D possibly being TRBD2 (6 bases). Germline CDR1 and CDR2: SGHVS and FQNEAQ. V dropped 0 bases and J dropped 4 bases, with 14 bases sitting between them. This CDR3 has 16 residues. In DNA, the CDR3 is TGTGCCAGCAGCTTAGCGGACTATCGATCGGCAGATACGCAGTATTTT. It encodes CASSLADYRSADTQYF.

The rearrangement uses TRBV29-1 and TRBJ2-5; 10 nucleotides agree with TRBD2. The ends lost 6 bases at V and 11 bases at J; junction bases unmatched: 15. The CDR3 is 14 amino acids. Germline V gene lookup returns CDR1 SQVTM and CDR2 ANQGSEA. The CDR3 is CSVAVSAPSGGQYF. The CDR3 region has the DNA TGCAGCGTCGCCGTGTCGGCGCCTAGCGGGGGACAGTACTTC.

This rearrangement joins TRBV4-1 to TRBJ2-3; 8 bases align to TRBD2. This CDR3 contains 15 residues. In germline, CDR1 is MGHRA, CDR2 YSYEKL. Germline trimming cut 0 bases from V and 4 bases from J; bases unmatched to any gene: 3. Here the CDR3 DNA reads TGCGCCAGCAGCCAAGAAGGCGGGGGGCCAGATACGCAGTATTTT. It encodes CASSQEGGGPDTQYF.

The chain has TRBV14 and TRBJ1-1; tentatively, D is TRBD1 (6 bases). This CDR3 is built from 14 residues. Germline assignment: CDR1 SGHDN and CDR2 FVKESK. V was trimmed by 3 bases and J by 4 bases, leaving 12 bases between them. CDR3 amino acids: CASSHTPGATEAFF. The DNA for the CDR3 is TGTGCCAGCAGCCACACCCCAGGGGCCACTGAAGCTTTCTTT.

The rearrangement joins TRBV14 to TRBJ1-2, with TRBD1 matching 7 bases. The CDR3 sequence is 13 residues long. Germline-derived CDR1 and CDR2 are SGHDN and FVKESK. Trimming removed 8 bases from V and 3 bases from J; junction bases left unmatched: 6. The CDR3 reads CASQPTGDYGYTF. As DNA, the CDR3 is TGTGCCAGCCAGCCTACAGGGGACTATGGCTACACCTTC.

A word on this clonotype: The junction does not match germline at one end; this may be a read error. The chain employs TRBV10-3 and TRBJ2-1; TRBD1 or TRBD2 may be the D gene (6 bases each). CDR1 and CDR2 from the germline V gene are ENHRY and SYGVKD. This CDR3 has 16 amino acids. The CDR3 region is CAISSGMRDTYNERFF. Here the CDR3 DNA reads TGTGCCATCAGTTCTGGGATGCGGGACACTTACAATGAGCGGTTCTTC.